This T cell receptor (beta chain) was sequenced in a study of blood T cell repertoires in COVID-19. Study in general: Sites across the United States, Italy and Spain contributed samples from acute and convalescent COVID-19. The analysed material was cDNA or gDNA that came from T cells, B-cell-depleted T cells, or PBMCs.

Study processing details: Amplification of reference gene primers provided the estimated nucleated cell counts. Produced via immunoSEQ multiplex PCR; TCRdb's table is partial and in-frame only. V and J calls and clone size are copied from that table; D and trimming were computed from the DNA. The sample records about 120,000 clones, approximately 82% being singletons. This clone appeared once. Germline V gene sequence: CDR1 MNHEY, CDR2 SMNVEV (reference sequence). This CDR3 is built from 14 residues. Trimming took off 5 bases at V and 4 bases at J, with 12 bases between the two ends. Sequencing was done on a sample of peripheral blood. The chain joins TRBV27 to TRBJ1-5, with unresolved D. The receptor was derived from a man aged 60 to 69 with acute or convalescent COVID-19. The CDR3 reads CASSIGSANQPQHF. Written as DNA, the CDR3 is TGTGCCAGCAGTATTGGAAGCGCAAATCAGCCCCAGCATTTT.